What follows are 10 T cell receptor beta chains derived from one specimen sequenced in a study of identical twins. TCRdb redid the calling of the 5' RACE reads with MiXCR, one entry per CDR3 protein. This sample has some 460,000 distinct CDR3 sequences; about 14% occur once, and the top ten carry 0.52%. The same data also contributed to another study, on yellow fever vaccine responses in identical twins.

Input material: CD4+ T cells sorted from blood. These receptors were obtained from a woman aged 18-29 years in good health.

The V gene is TRBV5-8, the J gene TRBJ2-2; 8 bases match TRBD1. This CDR3 is built from 15 residues. With 0 bases clipped from V and 7 bases from J, the junction kept 5 bases outside the gene matches. CDR1 and CDR2 (germline): SGHTS, YDEGEE. The CDR3 DNA is TGTGCCAGCAGCTTGGCCAGGGGGCCGGTCGGGGAGCTGTTTTTT. Residues: CASSLARGPVGELFF.

The rearrangement uses TRBV11-2 and TRBJ2-7, with 7 nucleotides matching TRBD1. Germline loops: CDR1 SGHAT, CDR2 FQNNGV. Germline trimming cut 5 bases from V and 3 bases from J; bases unmatched to any gene: 7. The CDR3 is made up of 14 amino acids. This CDR3 reads CASSTVAGGYEQYF. The CDR3, as DNA: TGTGCCAGCAGCACCGTGGCAGGGGGCTACGAGCAGTACTTC.

J is TRBJ2-5 and V is TRBV7-2; 7 bases are shared with TRBD2. Germline V gene sequence: CDR1 SGHTA, CDR2 FQGNSA. The CDR3 has 16 residues. J gave up 4 bases and V 5 bases, and 13 bases lay outside the gene matches. The DNA of the CDR3 is TGTGCCAGCAGCCCACTTCTAGCGGAGGCTCGAGAGACCCAGTACTTC. Encoded protein: CASSPLLAEARETQYF.

The table lists this clonotype with a few counts. This chain uses TRBV6-5 with TRBJ1-1, with 8 bases lining up with TRBD1. This CDR3 contains 15 residues. In germline, CDR1 is MNHEY, CDR2 SVGAGI. The ends lost 0 bases at V and 1 base at J; junction bases unmatched: 1. CDR3 coding DNA: TGTGCCAGCAGTTACTCCGGGACAGGGAACACTGAAGCTTTCTTT. Amino acids: CASSYSGTGNTEAFF.

The chain carries TRBV6-1 and TRBJ2-7, with D maybe TRBD2 (6 bases). Germline assignment: CDR1 MNHNS and CDR2 SASEGT. V was clipped by 5 bases and J by 0 bases, with 17 bases between them. This CDR3 has 16 amino acids. The CDR3 reads CASSRSPRGVSYEQYF. As DNA, the CDR3 is TGTGCCAGCAGTAGAAGTCCGCGCGGGGTCTCCTACGAGCAGTACTTC.

The rearrangement links TRBV3-1 to TRBJ2-4; D may be TRBD2 (6 bases). V gave up 0 bases and J gave up 0 bases, with 15 bases separating them. The CDR3 has 18 residues. CDR1 and CDR2 from the germline V gene are LGHDT and YNNKEL (reference sequence). CDR3 nucleotides: TGTGCCAGCAGCCAAGAAAGTGGCGGGAACCTAGCCAAAAACATTCAGTACTTC. As protein: CASSQESGGNLAKNIQYF.

This clonotype appeared a few times. The chain is built from TRBV27 and TRBJ2-5; 11 bases are a match to TRBD2. This CDR3 has 18 residues. J lost 2 bases, V lost 1 base, and 9 bases had no gene match. CDR1 is MNHEY and CDR2 is SMNVEV in the germline V gene (reference sequence). CDR3 sequence (DNA): TGTGCCAGCAGTTTATACGGGGCTAGCGGGAGGCCACAAGAGACCCAGTACTTC. Residues: CASSLYGASGRPQETQYF.

The chain uses TRBV14 and TRBJ2-7; D remains ambiguous. The CDR3 extends over 16 amino acids. Trimming pared 4 bases from V and 4 bases from J, leaving 20 bases between. In germline, CDR1 is SGHDN, CDR2 FVKESK. CDR3 sequence: CASSRRPTPVFYEQYF. The CDR3 coding sequence is TGTGCCAGCAGCCGAAGACCCACGCCGGTTTTTTACGAGCAGTACTTC.

This clonotype was detected a few times. The chain uses TRBV6-6 and TRBJ1-2, with D tentatively TRBD1 (5 bases). The CDR3 loop spans 12 amino acids. The V and J ends lost 8 bases and 4 bases respectively, with 11 bases between them. Germline V gene sequence: CDR1 MNHNY, CDR2 SVGAGI (reference sequence). CDR3 in DNA: TGTGCCAGCGTTGGGGGTGCCTATGGCTACACCTTC. It codes for CASVGGAYGYTF.

A few counts support this clonotype. The rearrangement uses TRBV3-1 and TRBJ2-5; no clear D. The CDR3 has 15 residues. CDR1 and CDR2 (germline): LGHDT, YNNKEL (reference sequence). Deletions cut 0 bases from V and 2 bases from J, with 10 bases between. Here the CDR3 reads CASSQDQIGQETQYF. CDR3 in DNA: TGTGCCAGCAGCCAAGATCAGATTGGACAAGAGACCCAGTACTTC.